This section outlines one T cell receptor beta chain sequence together with its context. The antigen it recognizes is unknown. No base quality values were provided; no much bigger clone lies one nucleotide off. Library construction relied on the immunoSEQ multiplex PCR assay. For the multiplex PCR, a mixture combining 60 forward primers for TCR Vbeta segments and 13 reverse primers for TCR Jbeta segments was used. Amplification of the CDR3 region of rearranged TCR beta genes was performed with a multiplex PCR assay on genomic DNA. The amplified TCR beta libraries were sequenced on the Illumina HiSeq System as 87-base-pair reads. The study's own analysis went as follows. Across the 670 or so repertoires, a later analysis counted 60 million to 90 million unique TCR beta chains, around 10 million of which were shared by at least two donors. Raw reads were error-corrected and collapsed into unique sequences with a nearest-neighbor algorithm that merged closely related sequences to remove PCR and sequencing errors. CDR3 sequences were aligned to IMGT reference sequences to assign V, D and J gene segments. Each retained sequence needed at least a six-nucleotide match to both a V gene segment and a J gene segment. Rearrangements were classified as productive when the CDR3 lacked stop codons and remained in frame with V and J, and all other rearrangements were classified as non-productive. CDR3 was defined by IMGT convention, running from the second conserved V-encoded cysteine to the conserved J-encoded phenylalanine. In an earlier analysis of roughly 580 of the donors, sequences lacking an unambiguous match to a single V gene segment were excluded. In an earlier analysis of 587 of the donors, V segments were called functional above 56.7% productive rearrangements and were called segregating when the between-donor standard deviation exceeded 5%. A statistical classification framework was built to diagnose cytomegalovirus status from the catalog of TCR beta chain sequences. In a later analysis, TCR nucleotide sequences were compared against IMGT/GENE-DB human TR gene sequences so that V and J genes could be assigned. Using the TCRdist pipeline, a later analysis assigned CDR3 sequences along with most-parsimonious VDJ recombination scenarios. In a later analysis, each TCR beta chain was defined by its CDR3 amino acid sequence together with its V-gene family, and reads lacking a unique V-gene family were excluded. As a way to deal with suspected cross-contamination and a sequencing artifact, a later analysis dropped 450 to 700 nucleotide sequences that were highly shared and had low generation probability. In a later analysis, a clonal expansion index was calculated for each public chain from normalized within-repertoire ranks of inferred template counts. In a later analysis, generation probabilities were computed using a VDJ recombination model fitted to out-of-frame rearrangements, and the results were checked against IGoR. In a later analysis, hypergeometric tests were used to score TCR-TCR, TCR-HLA and TCR-CMV co-occurrence, with a repertoire-size bias correction applied to TCR pairs. In a later analysis, false discovery rates were estimated by permuting HLA or CMV assignments 20 times. In a later analysis, co-occurring TCRs were grouped using DBSCAN, with TCRdist sequence similarity added in when clustering inside HLA-allele-positive subsets. Co-occurrence clustering excluded repertoires with fewer than 30,000 or more than 120,000 public chains, plus five with anomalous nucleotide sharing. TCRdb took over this immuneACCESS table, retaining in-frame rearrangements with V and J assigned. Such tables are incomplete; in checked studies, under half of the missing clones stem from an unresolved V gene, and the remainder is unexplained. D and trimming were read from the DNA, whereas the V and J calls and clone size are those reported in that table. The sample contains more than 200,000 clones, under 80% of them found a single time. The ten most abundant clones make up 0.2% to 0.25% of the sample.

This record belongs to a study of cytomegalovirus exposure and HLA in healthy donors (dated by TCRdb to about 2017). Describing the broader study: According to an earlier analysis of 450 to 650 of the donors, 150 million to 200 million T cells yielded 120 million or so unique TCR beta sequences and less than 300 Gb of sequence data. In a later genetic analysis, genome-wide SNP genotypes for about 55% of the roughly 670 donors were used, and that subset was treated as a discovery cohort. Class I and class II HLA loci were covered by the typing at four-digit resolution. High-throughput TCR immunosequencing, statistical association of individual TCRs with disease status, and machine learning were combined to predict cytomegalovirus infection status. The study used immunosequencing to profile the T cell repertoires of approximately 650 subjects and linked those repertoires to cytomegalovirus serostatus. Roughly 320 gigabases of sequencing data and around 80 million unique TCR sequences made up an early release that covered over 550 HLA-typed donors. A later analysis re-examined previously published TCR beta repertoires from about 700 donors and added high-resolution HLA genotyping to investigate patterns of TCR occurrence. An earlier analysis of about 600 of the donors used high-throughput TCR beta sequencing to judge whether each TCR beta V gene segment behaved as functional or pseudogenic. Of the roughly 390 genotyped donors, approximately 81% were placed in the genetic ancestry cluster associated with self-reported Caucasian donors. About five DR-DQ haplotypes were treated as single units for association and clustering because of strong linkage in the cohort. Every repertoire in the discovery cohort had been generated on one and the same sequencing platform. The aim of the study was to test whether cataloging public T cell receptors could identify signatures of past pathogen exposure. The number of donors typed differed by locus, with roughly 620-640 for A, B, C, DRB1 and DQB1, more than 500 for DQA1, approximately 570 for DPA1, and some 440 for DPB1. Rather than drawing on any new phenotypic data, the later analysis identified candidate immune exposures from TCR beta sequences and the way those sequences occurred across donors. In addition to the first cohort of roughly 670 subjects, a separate validation cohort of approximately 130 different subjects was used. Donor age, sex, ethnicity and CMV serostatus were compiled alongside the repertoire data. Among 300 to 450 genotyped donors of the cohort, an average of around 240,000 unique TCR beta nucleotide sequences were sequenced per donor, around 20% of them non-productive.

Study-wide conclusions, independent of this receptor: At a false discovery rate of 0.05, a later analysis linked about 17,000 TCR beta sequences to specific HLA alleles. In vitro tests confirmed that three of the cytomegalovirus-associated TCR beta chains recognize cytomegalovirus antigens. Some IMGT-functional V segments, including TRBV6-2 and TRBV6-3, could not be distinguished by the 87-base-pair reads and were therefore excluded. The study gave a list of 150 to 200 TCR beta chains associated with cytomegalovirus. In this cohort, only TCR beta chains were sequenced, and detectable features were limited by the absence of alpha or paired-chain data. In a later analysis, TCR association rates were found to vary across HLA loci, with the most associated TCRs seen for DRB1 alleles and the fewest for HLA-C alleles. A further reported finding was that TCR beta sequences accurately predicted the HLA-A and HLA-B alleles for most subjects in the first cohort. V-gene and J-gene trimming of TCR beta chains was associated with a missense DCLRE1C variant in a later genetic analysis, and the association was replicated in an independent cohort. Linkage disequilibrium might explain the correlated functional status among segregating V segments, but an unknown experimental factor could not be ruled out. Most CMV-associated TCR beta chains appeared to be HLA-restricted in a later analysis, and the HLA associations seemed to be driven largely by CMV exposure. A cluster of highly shared sequence variants was judged likely to represent a technical artifact of the sequencing pipeline. The earlier analysis of approximately 540 of the donors excluded 15 to 20 rarely observed V segments, including chromosome 9 orphons, because counts were too low. According to the authors, the approach could potentially be generalized to other disease states and immunological phenotypes. Strong co-occurrence of HLA alleles, especially DR and DQ, made assigning TCR associations to individual alleles difficult. According to a later analysis, parvovirus B19, influenza, CMV and Epstein-Barr virus appeared linked to several top co-occurrence clusters. The classifier was reported to diagnose cytomegalovirus status with high specificity and sensitivity in both the original and validation cohorts. Because HLA typing was missing for some donors at each locus, association tests included only the typed subset. The presence/absence analyses assumed that sequencing depth was roughly uniform across donors, and that assumption may not be true. In an earlier analysis of about 600 of the donors, most TCR beta V segments appeared in productive rearrangements about 87% or about 30% of the time, broadly matching IMGT annotations. Most TCR sequences were observed very rarely across donors, whereas some public TCRs were present in many individuals. In a later analysis, HLA-associated TCR beta chains showed more clonal expansion and lower generation probabilities than non-associated chains that were equally common. Immune exposure information for the cohort was limited to CMV serostatus. According to a later genetic analysis, donors in an Asian-associated ancestry cluster had fewer N-insertions in productive TCRs than the roughly 670-donor mean.

There are 15 amino acids in the CDR3, from cysteine to phenylalanine inclusive. Only the CDR3 portion is preserved as DNA: 45 bases, with reading frame beginning at the first base. V ends up 7 bases short and J 9 bases short, with an unmatched junction base count of 12. CDR1 and CDR2 are read off the germline V gene as MNHEY and SVGAGI. The cohort was made up of roughly 670 healthy bone marrow donors. At the time of sampling, every cohort member was nominally healthy, though immune exposures that went unrecorded were likely present. The donor tested CMV seronegative, placing the donor among the 350 to 400 seronegative members of the cohort. Every donor gave a peripheral blood sample, and the peripheral blood mononuclear cells from that sample were used for TCR beta sequencing. The Qiagen DNeasy Blood Extraction Kit was used to extract genomic DNA from the blood cell samples.

The origin of this receptor is a girl aged 2-15 years in good health and CMV-seronegative. Recombination connected TRBV6-5 to TRBJ2-1, with 10 middle bases fitting TRBD1. Sequencing was carried out using PBMCs. The nucleotide sequence reads TGTGCCAGCATAGGCTTGGGACAGGGGTTTAGTGAGCAGTTCTTC. It is translated as CASIGLGQGFSEQFF.